The next 20 T cell receptor beta chains were all read from a single sample in a study of blood T cell repertoires in COVID-19. Produced via immunoSEQ multiplex PCR; TCRdb's table is partial and in-frame only. Of 250,000 to 350,000 clones in the sample, 85% to 90% are singletons; the top ten hold 4%. The sequencing sample was made of peripheral blood. Receptor source: a woman aged 45-65 years with active or convalescent COVID-19.

This chain uses TRBV19 with TRBJ1-5; 8 bases line up with TRBD1. Germline V gene sequence: CDR1 LNHDA, CDR2 SQIVND (reference sequence). Unmatched junction bases numbered 10, after V lost 9 bases and J lost 3 bases. The length of the CDR3 is 15 residues. DNA of the CDR3: TGTGCCAGCCATTCCGGGACAGGCCACAATCAGCCCCAGCATTTT. It specifies CASHSGTGHNQPQHF.

The V and J genes are TRBV6-1 and TRBJ1-1; TRBD1 aligns across 11 bases. V gave up 5 bases and J gave up 4 bases; unmatched junction bases: 6. This CDR3 region has 15 residues. In germline, CDR1 is MNHNS, CDR2 SASEGT. CDR3 loop: CASSMDRGRSTEAFF. The CDR3 coding sequence is TGTGCCAGCAGTATGGACAGGGGGCGTAGCACTGAAGCTTTCTTT.

The CDR3 nucleotides are TGTGCCAGCAGCCAAGGGGCGGGGGCCGGTGAGACCCAGTACTTC. This sequence encodes CASSQGAGAGETQYF. The genes are TRBV4-2 and TRBJ2-5; perhaps TRBD2 as D (7 bases). V lost 1 base and J 5 bases, leaving 14 bases between the germline ends. This CDR3 has 15 amino acids. In germline, CDR1 is LGHNA, CDR2 YNFKEQ.

This clone was observed once. The chain combines TRBV9 with TRBJ1-4; D is perhaps TRBD1 (5 bases). This CDR3 has 14 residues. Looked up from germline, CDR1 is SGDLS and CDR2 is YYNGEE. V was cut by 0 bases and J by 8 bases, with 11 bases left in between. The CDR3 reads CASSVAGFSEKLFF. The CDR3 coding sequence is TGTGCCAGCAGCGTAGCAGGGTTTTCAGAAAAACTGTTTTTT. The full variable domain, with the rest looked up from reference TRBV9 and TRBJ1-4, is DSGVTQTPKHLITATGQRVTLRCSPRSGDLSVYWYQQSLDQGLQFLIQYYNGEERAKGNILERFSAQQFPDLHSELNLSSLELGDSALYFCASSVAGFSEKLFFGSGTQLSVL.

The V gene is TRBV19, the J gene TRBJ2-5; 10 positions match TRBD2. The length of the CDR3 is 15 residues. Germline V gene sequence: CDR1 LNHDA, CDR2 SQIVND (reference sequence). V lost 6 bases, J lost 5 bases, and 9 bases stayed unmatched. The CDR3 loop is CASSTGTSVKETQYF. CDR3 DNA sequence: TGTGCCAGTAGCACCGGGACTAGCGTAAAGGAGACCCAGTACTTC.

V usage is TRBV11-3 and J usage is TRBJ1-1; TRBD1 aligns across 9 bases. The trim removed 1 base at V and 8 bases at J, leaving 8 bases unmatched. The CDR3 contains 15 residues. Germline CDR1 reads SGHNT; CDR2 reads YENEEA. DNA for the CDR3: TGTGCCAGCAGCTTAGGGGACAGGGAAAATGAAGAAGCTTTCTTT. Translation: CASSLGDRENEEAFF. Full variable domain (rest looked up from reference TRBV11-3 and TRBJ1-1): EAGVVQSPRYKIIEKKQPVAFWCNPISGHNTLYWYLQNLGQGPELLIRYENEEAVDDSQLPKDRFSAERLKGVDSTLKIQPAELGDSAVYLCASSLGDRENEEAFFGQGTRLTVV.

Only one count was recorded for this clone. The CDR3 DNA sequence: TGTGCCAGCAGTCCCAGGGGTGGGCCTGAAGCTTTCTTT. Protein product: CASSPRGGPEAFF. The J gene is TRBJ1-1, the V gene TRBV12-3 or TRBV12-4, with D perhaps TRBD1 (6 bases). V lost 5 bases and J 6 bases, leaving 13 bases between the germline ends. The CDR3 sequence is 13 residues long.

This rearrangement joins TRBV7-9 to TRBJ2-3, with 8 bases identical to TRBD2. The CDR3 is made up of 13 amino acids. Germline V gene sequence: CDR1 SEHNR, CDR2 FQNEAQ (reference sequence). J gave up 10 bases and V 2 bases, and 5 bases lay outside the gene matches. CDR3 in DNA: TGTGCCAGCAGCTTATTAGCGGGGAGGGCGCAGTATTTT. This codes for CASSLLAGRAQYF.

V and J are TRBV28 and TRBJ2-1; 10 nucleotides agree with TRBD2. Germline assignment: CDR1 MDHEN and CDR2 SYDVKM. This CDR3 has 16 residues. The V and J ends lost 5 bases and 4 bases, in that order; junction bases with no gene match: 8. CDR3: CASSREAGGPYNEQFF. The CDR3 DNA reads TGTGCCAGCAGTAGGGAAGCGGGAGGGCCGTACAATGAGCAGTTCTTC.

V is TRBV7-9 and J is TRBJ2-1; D might be TRBD2 (6 bases). Trimming shortened V by 1 base and J by 2 bases, and 9 bases separated the two germline ends. Germline V gene sequence: CDR1 SEHNR, CDR2 FQNEAQ (reference sequence). The CDR3 spans 15 residues. The CDR3 loop is CASSLVSGAYNEQFF. DNA of the CDR3: TGTGCCAGCAGCTTAGTTAGCGGAGCCTACAATGAGCAGTTCTTC.

The chain has TRBV15 and TRBJ2-5, with D possibly TRBD2 on 7 matching bases. The CDR3 is made up of 15 amino acids. Germline-derived CDR1 and CDR2 are LNHNV and YYDKDF (reference sequence). Trimming removed 6 bases at V and 6 bases at J, with 20 bases between. CDR3 in amino acids: CATSYYREGLKTQYF. In DNA, the CDR3 is TGTGCCACCAGTTATTACAGGGAGGGTTTGAAGACCCAGTACTTC.

V usage is TRBV27 and J usage is TRBJ1-6, with D uncertain. Trimming removed 2 bases at V and 1 base at J, with 12 bases between. The CDR3 loop spans 17 amino acids. CDR1 is MNHEY and CDR2 is SMNVEV in the germline V gene (reference sequence). The CDR3 nucleotides read TGTGCCAGCAGTTTAAGATTGAGGGCGTCCTATAATTCACCCCTCCACTTT. Translated, it gives CASSLRLRASYNSPLHF.

CDR3 sequence (DNA): TGTGCCAGTTTATCGGGGGGGCACAATGAGCAGTTCTTC. It is translated as CASLSGGHNEQFF. V is TRBV6-5 and J is TRBJ2-1; 8 nucleotides align to TRBD2. The junction had 6 bases not matched to a gene; V was cut back by 9 bases and J by 5 bases. From germline, CDR1 is MNHEY and CDR2 SVGAGI. This CDR3 is 13 amino acids long.

This clone occurred once. Other DNA variants within this sample encode the same CDR3. V usage is TRBV19 and J usage is TRBJ1-5; D not certain. In germline, CDR1 is LNHDA, CDR2 SQIVND (reference sequence). The CDR3 covers 15 residues. The ends were cut back, 1 base at V and 4 bases at J, with 11 bases in the middle. CDR3: CASSIGAGSNQPQHF. In DNA form, the CDR3 reads TGTGCCAGTAGTATAGGCGCGGGTTCAAATCAGCCCCAGCATTTT.

This sequence joins TRBV11-2 and TRBJ2-1; D is ambiguous. Looked up from germline, CDR1 is SGHAT and CDR2 is FQNNGV. Trimming took 0 bases from V and 6 from J, leaving 3 bases between them. This CDR3 contains 12 residues. CDR3 protein: CASSLDGNEQFF. In DNA, the CDR3 is TGTGCCAGCAGCTTAGACGGCAATGAGCAGTTCTTC.

The gene calls are TRBV18 and TRBJ1-1, with D perhaps TRBD1 (5 bases). Trimming stripped 1 base from V and 5 bases from J, with 5 bases between. Germline V gene data show CDR1 as KGHSH and CDR2 as LQKENI. The CDR3 loop spans 12 amino acids. In nucleotides, the CDR3 is TGTGCCAGCTCACCACAGGGGACTGAAGCTTTCTTT. Translating gives CASSPQGTEAFF.

The chain joins TRBV6-6 to TRBJ2-1; perhaps TRBD1 as D (6 bases). Germline V gene sequence: CDR1 MNHNY, CDR2 SVGAGI (reference sequence). The CDR3 consists of 12 residues. The ends were cut back, 3 bases at V and 8 bases at J, with 8 bases in the middle. The CDR3 DNA reads TGTGCCAGCAGTTATAACAGGGATGAGCAGTTCTTC. Translating gives CASSYNRDEQFF.

This sequence joins TRBV4-2 and TRBJ1-5; the D gene is possibly TRBD1 (5 bases). The CDR3 covers 16 residues. From germline, CDR1 is LGHNA and CDR2 YNFKEQ. Trimming took 1 base from V and 2 from J, leaving 12 bases between them. The chain's CDR3 is CASSQGKTEGNQPQHF. The CDR3, as DNA: TGTGCCAGCAGCCAAGGGAAGACAGAAGGCAATCAGCCCCAGCATTTT.

The V and J genes are TRBV15 and TRBJ2-1; 10 bases agree with TRBD2. V was clipped by 6 bases and J by 4 bases; unmatched bases: 3. This CDR3 has 14 residues. The V gene's germline CDR1 is LNHNV and CDR2 YYDKDF (reference sequence). The chain's CDR3 is CATRFSGRYNEQFF. DNA of the CDR3: TGTGCCACCAGATTTAGCGGGAGGTACAATGAGCAGTTCTTC. Full variable domain (remainder filled in from reference TRBV15 and TRBJ2-1): DAMVIQNPRYQVTQFGKPVTLSCSQTLNHNVMYWYQQKSSQAPKLLFHYYDKDFNNEADTPDNFQSRRPNTSFCFLDIRSPGLGDTAMYLCATRFSGRYNEQFFGPGTRLTVL.

The chain combines TRBV7-9 with TRBJ2-1, with TRBD2 matching 9 bases. V shed 5 bases, J shed 0 bases, and the junction held 5 bases outside the gene matches. This CDR3 contains 16 residues. Per germline, CDR1 SEHNR and CDR2 FQNEAQ (reference sequence). In DNA form, the CDR3 reads TGTGCCAGCAGCCCTCTAGCGGGAAGCTCCTACAATGAGCAGTTCTTC. This gives the protein CASSPLAGSSYNEQFF. The complete variable domain, with remaining parts taken from reference TRBV7-9 and TRBJ2-1, reads DTGVSQNPRHKITKRGQNVTFRCDPISEHNRLYWYRQTLGQGPEFLTYFQNEAQLEKSRLLSDRFSAERPKGSFSTLEIQRTEQGDSAMYLCASSPLAGSSYNEQFFGPGTRLTVL.